This T cell receptor beta chain originates from a study of T cells in Graves' hyperthyroidism and ophthalmopathy. Study in general: Any treatment followed the collection of peripheral blood at initial diagnosis. Overall study results and limits: Researchers found most expanded thyroid clonotypes above 0.001 in blood as well.

Amplified TCR beta CDR3 regions came from RNA transcripts. First-round RT-PCR targeting the TCR CDR3 was performed with the HTBI primer set. TCRdb independently ran MiXCR on the multiplex PCR reads; one entry per CDR3 protein. The sample has about 690,000 distinct CDR3 sequences; roughly 17% are singletons. Graves' hyperthyroidism is called stable when ophthalmopathy does not progress within 18 months. Newly diagnosed patients aged 18 to 65 had hyperthyroidism of under 2 months' duration. This clonotype was picked up many times. The antigen is not known. The V gene end was trimmed by 2 bases and the J gene end by 3 bases; junction bases not matched to a gene: 5. The CDR3 contains 15 residues. Germline CDR1 and CDR2: ENHRY and SYGVKD.

The material sequenced was blood. The J gene is TRBJ2-3, the V gene TRBV10-3, with TRBD2 matching 7 bases. This clonotype originated in a man aged 45-65 years with Graves' hyperthyroidism. The CDR3 here is CAISEGGSSTDTQYF. The CDR3 DNA sequence: TGTGCCATCAGTGAGGGCGGGAGTAGTACAGATACGCAGTATTTT.